These 22 T cell receptor beta chains share one sample of origin, sequenced in a study of T cell clonality in common variable immunodeficiency. These receptors lack a known antigen. The method was immunoSEQ multiplex PCR; TCRdb's version includes in-frame clones alone and lacks a portion of them. The sample has 10,000 to 13,000 clones, none seen only once. General observations from the study: Common variable immunodeficiency TCR beta sequences reportedly had fewer deletions and N-nucleotide insertions.

Sequenced sample: peripheral blood mononuclear cells. The origin of the receptors is a human donor with common variable immunodeficiency.

This clone was seen a handful of times. CDR3 sequence: CASSFLGVFAGELFF. The sequenced part of the CDR3 DNA is TGTGCCAGCAGCTTTCTAGGGGTTTTCGCCGGGGAG. V gene TRBV7-2 combines with J gene TRBJ2-2; D may be TRBD1 (5 bases). The DNA ends 3 residues before the CDR3 does, and the rest of the CDR3 is filled in from the germline J gene. The CDR3 extends over 15 amino acids. V was clipped by 3 bases and J by 6 bases, with 14 bases between them. Per the germline V gene, CDR1 is SGHTA and CDR2 is FQGNSA.

This clone was observed a handful of times. The read gets to within 3 residues of the CDR3 end, and the germline J gene fills in the rest. The J gene is TRBJ1-5, the V gene TRBV30; perhaps TRBD1 as D (6 bases). Between the trimmed V and J ends, which lost 3 bases and 2 bases, there was a span of 14 bases. Germline V gene lookup returns CDR1 GTSNPN and CDR2 SVGIG (reference sequence). The length of the CDR3 is 15 residues. This CDR3 reads CAWSKGGAGNQPQHF. CDR3 DNA (partial): TGTGCCTGGAGCAAAGGGGGGGCAGGCAATCAGCCC.

About this clone itself: The CDR3 is cut off 3 residues early in the read; its end comes from the germline J gene. The chain links TRBV30 to TRBJ2-7; D might be TRBD1 (6 bases). Germline V gene sequence: CDR1 GTSNPN, CDR2 SVGIG (reference sequence). Trimming cost V 5 bases and J 2 bases, with 13 bases left between them. This CDR3 has 13 residues. Partial CDR3 DNA: TGTGCCTGGTCGGCAGGGGCCCCCTACGAG. Protein: CAWSAGAPYE. In full, the CDR3 is CAWSAGAPYEQYF.

A word on this clone: Sequencing ends 3 residues short of the CDR3 end; the germline J gene provides the rest. The rearrangement links TRBV6-2 or TRBV6-3 to TRBJ1-4, with TRBD1 matching over 7 bases. CDR3 length equals 16 residues. The trim removed 5 bases at V and 5 bases at J, leaving 11 bases unmatched. In germline, CDR1 is MNHEY, CDR2 SVGEGT. The CDR3 sequence: CASSTRETGRNEKLFF. CDR3 bases read: TGTGCCAGCAGTACCCGGGAGACAGGGAGAAATGAAAAA.

Notes on this clone: The read halts 3 residues ahead of the CDR3 end, with the missing end drawn from the germline J gene. The chain employs TRBV29-1 and TRBJ2-1; tentatively, D is TRBD1 (5 bases). Germline assignment: CDR1 SQVTM and CDR2 ANQGSEA. CDR3 length equals 15 residues. V lost 4 bases and J 0 bases, leaving 13 bases between the germline ends. The covered CDR3 bases are TGCAGCGTTGGGGGCAGGGAAACCTCCTACAATGAG. This gives the protein CSVGGRETSYNE. The full-length CDR3 reads as CSVGGRETSYNEQFF.

This clone was found many times. With the read ending 3 residues before the CDR3 end, the germline J gene is used to fill in that end. The chain uses TRBV5-1 and TRBJ2-5, with D tentatively TRBD2 (7 bases). Trimming cost V 4 bases and J 2 bases, with 12 bases left between them. The CDR3 extends over 14 amino acids. In germline, CDR1 is SGHRS, CDR2 YFSETQ. CDR3 protein: CASSGAGAQETQYF. CDR3 DNA (partial): TGCGCCAGCAGCGGGGCGGGGGCTCAAGAGACC.

This clone was found a few times. The read terminates 3 residues ahead of where the CDR3 ends, so the germline J gene completes it. The rearrangement joins TRBV5-1 to TRBJ1-4; D is unresolved. This CDR3 is 14 amino acids long. Germline V CDR1 and CDR2: SGHRS, YFSETQ. The germline V and J ends were trimmed by 6 bases and 3 bases, with 12 bases remaining between them. The CDR3 protein is CASTPYGSNEKLFF. CDR3 bases read: TGCGCCAGCACCCCTTATGGCTCTAATGAAAAA.

In its sample, this clone was seen a few times. The missing CDR3 end, 3 residues past where the read stops, is filled in from the germline J gene. The V call is TRBV7-9, the J call TRBJ2-3, with D possibly being TRBD2 (5 bases). The CDR3 is 13 residues long. V was clipped by 4 bases and J by 5 bases, with 10 bases between them. Per germline, CDR1 SEHNR and CDR2 FQNEAQ (reference sequence). CDR3 DNA, as far as it was read: TGTGCCAGCAGCTCGTCAGGAGGAGATACG. This sequence encodes CASSSSGGDT. The full CDR3 protein is CASSSSGGDTQYF.

A remark on this clone: The read ends 3 residues before the CDR3 terminus; that terminus is restored from the germline J gene. The chain carries TRBV19 and TRBJ2-3; TRBD2 aligns across 11 bases. The CDR3 runs 14 residues. Germline trimming cut 10 bases from V and 2 bases from J; bases unmatched to any gene: 5. Per germline, CDR1 LNHDA and CDR2 SQIVND (reference sequence). The sequenced CDR3 bases are TGTGCCACGGCTAGCGGGAGGAACACAGATACG. It codes for CATASGRNTDT. The full CDR3 sequence reads CATASGRNTDTQYF.

There are a few counts of this clone. The CDR3 end lies 3 residues beyond the end of the read and is filled in from the germline J gene. The V and J genes are TRBV30 and TRBJ2-5, with no clear D. Germline CDR1 is GTSNPN and CDR2 is SVGIG (reference sequence). CDR3 length equals 11 residues. Trimming pared 8 bases from V and 5 bases from J, leaving 12 bases between. CDR3 DNA (partial): TGTGCCGGGAAAGGGCTGGAGACC. This translates into CAGKGLET. The full CDR3 protein reads CAGKGLETQYF.

About this clone itself: Read coverage stops 3 residues before the CDR3 terminus; the germline J gene supplies the remainder. J is TRBJ2-7 and V is TRBV2, with TRBD2 matching 8 bases. J was trimmed by 2 bases and V by 7 bases; bases with no gene match: 10. CDR1 SNHLY and CDR2 FYNNEI come from the germline V gene. This CDR3 is built from 15 residues. CDR3 loop: CASKLTSDGPYEQYF. CDR3 DNA (partial): TGTGCCAGCAAATTGACTAGCGACGGACCCTACGAG.

As for this clone: The CDR3 end is not reached by the read, which stops 3 residues before it; the germline J gene fills it in. The chain is built from TRBV7-9 and TRBJ1-1, with 7 bases that match TRBD1. Germline CDR1 SEHNR, CDR2 FQNEAQ (reference sequence). Trimming at V came to 0 bases and at J to 3 bases, leaving 1 base not matched to a gene. This CDR3 region has 14 residues. The sequenced CDR3 bases are TGTGCCAGCAGCTTAGCGAGGGGGCACACTGAA. Its protein is CASSLARGHTE. The CDR3, in full, reads CASSLARGHTEAFF.

This clone was seen only a few times. The read finishes 3 residues shy of the CDR3 end, and the germline J gene is used to complete it. The chain recombines TRBV18 with TRBJ2-7, with 7 bases lining up with TRBD1. CDR1 and CDR2 from the germline V gene are KGHSH and LQKENI. The CDR3 length is 15 residues. The junction had 6 bases not matched to a gene; V was cut back by 4 bases and J by 0 bases. CDR3 bases read: TGTGCCAGCTCACTAGTGACAGGGAGCTCCTACGAG. The encoded protein is CASSLVTGSSYE. The full CDR3 is CASSLVTGSSYEQYF.

This clone came up a few times. This CDR3 reads CASSSGAGDHEKLFF. Partial CDR3 DNA: TGTGCCAGCAGCTCAGGGGCAGGCGACCATGAAAAA. This sequence joins TRBV7-9 and TRBJ1-4, with D perhaps matching TRBD1 (6 bases). The read ends 3 residues shy of where the CDR3 ends; the end is completed using the germline J gene. This CDR3 is 15 amino acids long. CDR1 and CDR2 from the germline V gene are SEHNR and FQNEAQ (reference sequence). V gave up 4 bases and J gave up 6 bases, with 15 bases separating them.

This clone was seen repeatedly, ten times or more. The CDR3 bases that were read are TGCAGCGTTGAGCCGCAGGGGGAACCCAAA. It codes for CSVEPQGEPK. The whole CDR3 sequence is CSVEPQGEPKAFF. The genes are TRBV29-1 and TRBJ1-1, with 7 positions matching TRBD1. The CDR3 extends 3 residues past the end of the read, so its final part is completed from the germline J gene. CDR3 length equals 13 residues. Germline V lookup: CDR1 SQVTM, CDR2 ANQGSEA.

This clone occurred a few times. The DNA ends 3 residues before the CDR3 does, and the rest of the CDR3 is filled in from the germline J gene. The rearrangement uses TRBV5-1 and TRBJ2-7; 9 bases agree with TRBD1. The germline gives CDR1 SGHRS, CDR2 YFSETQ. The junction had 5 bases not matched to a gene; V was cut back by 4 bases and J by 6 bases. The CDR3 runs to 13 residues. This chain's CDR3 is CASSERTGVEQYF. Partial CDR3 DNA: TGCGCCAGCAGCGAACGGACAGGGGTCGAG.

This clone was recorded a few times. The read stops 3 residues short of the end of the CDR3; the missing end is completed from the germline J gene. The chain is built from TRBV19 and TRBJ2-7; D possibly corresponds to TRBD2 (6 bases). V lost 4 bases and J lost 2, with 30 bases in between. The CDR3 spans 20 residues. Germline-derived CDR1 and CDR2 are LNHDA and SQIVND (reference sequence). The CDR3 bases that were read are TGTGCCAGTAGTACCCCCTCCACTAGCATGATAAGAAGGACCACCTACGAG. It yields the protein CASSTPSTSMIRRTTYE. From start to end, the CDR3 is CASSTPSTSMIRRTTYEQYF.

This clone was observed a handful of times. The missing CDR3 end, 3 residues past where the read stops, is filled in from the germline J gene. The chain combines TRBV2 with TRBJ2-1, with D perhaps assigned TRBD1 or TRBD2 (7 bases each). This CDR3 has 17 residues. Germline V gene data show CDR1 as SNHLY and CDR2 as FYNNEI. V was clipped by 7 bases and J by 4 bases, with 23 bases between them. The CDR3 reads CASTGGGGTAEYNEQFF. The CDR3 DNA, read in part, is TGTGCCAGCACGGGAGGAGGTGGGACAGCGGAATACAATGAG.

This clone has just a few counts. Sequencing ends 3 residues short of the CDR3 end; the germline J gene provides the rest. The V gene is TRBV18, the J gene TRBJ2-5, with D perhaps TRBD1 (7 bases). Germline-derived CDR1 and CDR2 are KGHSH and LQKENI. The CDR3 runs to 15 residues. V was pared by 6 bases and J by 5 bases, with 19 bases between. The CDR3 DNA, read in part, is TGTGCCAGCTCGACACGGCAGGGGGGAGAGGAGACC. It translates to CASSTRQGGEET. The full CDR3 sequence reads CASSTRQGGEETQYF.

This clone was observed a handful of times. CDR3 bases read: TGTGCCTGGAGTGGCTATCCGTATGGTGAAGACGAG. Protein: CAWSGYPYGEDE. The entire CDR3 protein is CAWSGYPYGEDEQYF. The chain is built from TRBV30 and TRBJ2-7; the D is unclear. The missing CDR3 end, 3 residues past where the read stops, is filled in from the germline J gene. The CDR3 contains 15 residues. Germline CDR1 and CDR2: GTSNPN and SVGIG (reference sequence). The V end was cut by 1 base, the J end by 5 bases, with 18 bases between.

By its share, this clone is large. The CDR3 is cut off 3 residues early in the read; its end comes from the germline J gene. V is TRBV6-4 and J is TRBJ1-5; D possibly corresponds to TRBD1 (5 bases). V lost 4 bases and J lost 6, with 13 bases in between. The CDR3 is 14 residues long. CDR1 and CDR2 from the germline V gene are MRHNA and SNTAGT. CDR3 residues: CASSAQGGSQPQHF. Partial CDR3 DNA: TGTGCCAGCAGTGCTCAGGGAGGGAGTCAGCCC.

This clone is labeled as medium-sized. The read halts 3 residues ahead of the CDR3 end, with the missing end drawn from the germline J gene. The rearrangement links TRBV18 to TRBJ2-5; a weak D match, TRBD2 (5 bases). CDR1 is KGHSH, CDR2 LQKENI, per germline. The CDR3 consists of 14 residues. V was clipped by 3 bases and J by 5 bases, with 13 bases between them. CDR3 bases read: TGTGCCAGCTCACCCACGACAAGAGGGGAGACC. This encodes CASSPTTRGET. The entire CDR3 protein is CASSPTTRGETQYF.